This TCR beta chain comes out of a study of cytomegalovirus exposure and HLA in healthy donors. As to this clone: Antigen: not known.

Amplification used 60 Vbeta primers and 13 Jbeta primers. The data were produced by immunoSEQ multiplex PCR, yet TCRdb's version contains in-frame clones alone and is incomplete. The top ten hold over 10% of the sample, which has 170,000 or so clones, around 78% seen once. CDR3 length: 15 residues. Germline CDR1 MNHNY, CDR2 SVGAGI (reference sequence). With V trimmed by 2 bases and J by 3 bases, 5 bases remained unmatched. General study results and limits: In an earlier analysis, about 87% or about 30%: the productive usage of most TCR beta V segments. In most subjects, TCR beta sequences reportedly gave accurate predictions of HLA-A and HLA-B alleles. Compared with the approximately 670-donor mean, an Asian-associated ancestry cluster reportedly had fewer N-insertions, according to a later analysis. The study designated 150 to 200 TCR beta chains cytomegalovirus-associated.

This chain uses TRBV6-6 with TRBJ2-7, with 9 bases lining up with TRBD1. The TCR comes from a woman aged 50 to 60 in good health and CMV-seropositive. Source material: PBMCs. CDR3 sequence (DNA): TGTGCCAGCAGTTACCCGGGACAGGGAATCTACGAGCAGTACTTC. Its translation is CASSYPGQGIYEQYF.